These 7 T cell receptor beta chains were all obtained from the same sample, sequenced in a study of blood T cell repertoires in COVID-19 (dated by TCRdb to about 2020). Receptor libraries were prepared by the immunoSEQ multiplex PCR assay. In TCRdb, the immuneACCESS table is reduced to in-frame sequences with V and J assigned. These tables do not hold every clone; where another copy was compared, an unresolved V gene accounts for under half, and the others remain unexplained. This sample gives around 250,000 clones in total; roughly 85% of them show up just once. The ten largest clones capture roughly 3.3% of the sample. The sample taken for sequencing was peripheral blood. These receptors all stem from a woman aged 18-29 years with acute or convalescent COVID-19.

This clone was observed a few times. This chain uses TRBV2 with TRBJ2-3, with 12 bases identical to TRBD2. Germline values: CDR1 SNHLY, CDR2 FYNNEI. This CDR3 is 17 amino acids long. V lost 3 bases and J lost 2; bases outside the gene matches: 6. CDR3 in DNA: TGTGCCAGCAGTGATGGCGGACTAGCGGGAATCACAGATACGCAGTATTTT. Its translation: CASSDGGLAGITDTQYF.

The chain employs TRBV27 and TRBJ2-3; 13 bases align to TRBD2. V was pared by 4 bases and J by 3 bases, with 4 bases of the junction left unmatched. The CDR3 is made up of 16 amino acids. Germline loops: CDR1 MNHEY, CDR2 SMNVEV (reference sequence). CDR3 in amino acids: CASSSGLAGLTDTQYF. CDR3 nucleotide sequence: TGTGCCAGCAGTTCGGGACTAGCGGGACTTACAGATACGCAGTATTTT.

This clone has more than one count but fewer than ten. One junction end disagrees with the germline gene, perhaps due to a read error. The rearrangement joins TRBV5-6 to TRBJ1-2; 9 bases are shared with TRBD1. CDR3 length: 15 residues. Germline CDR1 reads SGHDT; CDR2 reads YYEEEE. The CDR3 DNA sequence: TGTGCCAGCAGCTTGTATGGGACAGGGCTAACGATCCCAGGCTTC. It codes for CASSLYGTGLTIPGF.

The chain joins TRBV4-1 to TRBJ1-1; D unclear. Trimming left V 1 base short and J 1 base short, with 10 bases between. Germline CDR1 MGHRA, CDR2 YSYEKL. The CDR3 runs to 15 residues. CDR3 nucleotides: TGCGCCAGCAGCCAAGGTGGGCCGGCGAACACTGAAGCTTTCTTT. As protein: CASSQGGPANTEAFF.

The rearrangement uses TRBV11-1 and TRBJ2-5; TRBD2 matches 7 bases. The CDR3 is 16 amino acids. Trimming removed 3 bases from V and 0 bases from J; junction bases left unmatched: 7. Germline CDR1 is SGHAT and CDR2 is FQDESV (reference sequence). Here the CDR3 reads CASSFSSGPYQETQYF. Here the CDR3 DNA reads TGTGCCAGCAGCTTTTCTAGCGGACCCTACCAAGAGACCCAGTACTTC.

Note on this clone: At one boundary the junction diverges from the germline segment, which might be a read error. The rearrangement uses TRBV10-1 and TRBJ2-1, with 9 bases lining up with TRBD1. This CDR3 is 16 amino acids long. CDR1 and CDR2 from the germline V gene are WNHNN and SYGVQD (reference sequence). CDR3 nucleotides: TGCGCCAGTAGTGACTATGGGACAGGGTCGGCCAATGAGCAGTTCTTC. Protein: CASSDYGTGSANEQFF.

The chain uses TRBV7-2 and TRBJ1-1, with unresolved D. Germline V lookup: CDR1 SGHTA, CDR2 FQGNSA. There are 13 residues in the CDR3. V lost 6 bases, J lost 2 bases, and 10 bases lay in between. The CDR3 coding sequence is TGTGCCAGCAGAGGAGGCGGTAACACTGAAGCTTTCTTT. Its protein is CASRGGGNTEAFF.